These 5 T cell receptor beta chains were all obtained from the same sample, sequenced in a study of blood T cell repertoires in COVID-19. Libraries were prepared by immunoSEQ multiplex PCR; TCRdb keeps only in-frame clonotypes and omits some of them. The sample yields around 95,000 clones, roughly 79% seen once. The sample comprised peripheral blood. The receptors shown here come from a man between 65 and 85 years old with active or convalescent COVID-19.

This clone turned up a few times. V usage is TRBV15 and J usage is TRBJ2-4, with D possibly being TRBD1 (6 bases). This CDR3 comprises 16 residues. The germline V gene encodes CDR1 LNHNV and CDR2 YYDKDF (reference sequence). Trimming stripped 3 bases from V and 6 bases from J, with 18 bases between. The CDR3 DNA sequence: TGTGCCACCAGCAGCCCCCCCACAGGGACGGGAAACATTCAGTACTTC. It codes for CATSSPPTGTGNIQYF.

The chain has TRBV28 and TRBJ2-7, with 8 positions matching TRBD1. The CDR3 totals 12 residues. Germline V gives CDR1 MDHEN, CDR2 SYDVKM. V gave up 2 bases and J gave up 13 bases; unmatched junction bases: 7. The CDR3 loop reads CASSLGQGRSYF. The CDR3 DNA reads TGTGCCAGCAGTTTAGGACAGGGTAGGTCTTACTTC.

The V and J genes are TRBV27 and TRBJ2-5; 7 positions agree with TRBD1. The CDR3 sequence is 16 residues long. The germline CDR1 and CDR2 sequences are MNHEY and SMNVEV (reference sequence). Unmatched junction bases numbered 12, after V lost 3 bases and J lost 5 bases. CDR3 in DNA: TGTGCCAGCAGTTTCTTGAGGGGGCCCGGGGCGGAGACCCAGTACTTC. Translation: CASSFLRGPGAETQYF.

The chain is built from TRBV6-1 and TRBJ2-3, with TRBD1 matching 9 bases. The CDR3 spans 16 residues. V was pared by 4 bases and J by 2 bases, with 7 bases of the junction left unmatched. The germline V gene encodes CDR1 MNHNS and CDR2 SASEGT. CDR3 residues: CASSATGGQSTDTQYF. The CDR3 DNA is TGTGCCAGCAGTGCTACAGGGGGCCAATCCACAGATACGCAGTATTTT.

The V and J genes are TRBV27 and TRBJ2-1, with D perhaps TRBD2 (6 bases). From germline, CDR1 is MNHEY and CDR2 SMNVEV (reference sequence). The CDR3 consists of 15 residues. Trimming shortened V by 6 bases and J by 5 bases, and 17 bases separated the two germline ends. CDR3 coding DNA: TGTGCCAGCAGCCTGGTACTAGCAGACAACAATGAGCAGTTCTTC. Protein: CASSLVLADNNEQFF.